This TCR beta chain was recovered during a study of blood T cells in healthy people across ages. Using a J-beta primer mix together with a sample-barcoded 5' primer, a second PCR was run for about 7 to 12 cycles. TCRdb re-derived calls from the 5' RACE reads in MiXCR, one entry per CDR3 protein. The sample includes under 750,000 distinct CDR3 sequences, less than 60% of them seen just once. The V gene lost 4 bases and the J gene lost 4 bases, with 11 bases spanning the gap. Germline V gene lookup returns CDR1 SGDLS and CDR2 YYNGEE. The length of the CDR3 is 13 residues. V is TRBV9 and J is TRBJ1-2, with D possibly TRBD1 on 5 matching bases. Input material: blood. The origin of this receptor is a man older than 75 in good health. The CDR3, as DNA: TGTGCCAGCAGCCCGGAAGGGGTCTATGGCTACACCTTC. The encoded protein is CASSPEGVYGYTF.